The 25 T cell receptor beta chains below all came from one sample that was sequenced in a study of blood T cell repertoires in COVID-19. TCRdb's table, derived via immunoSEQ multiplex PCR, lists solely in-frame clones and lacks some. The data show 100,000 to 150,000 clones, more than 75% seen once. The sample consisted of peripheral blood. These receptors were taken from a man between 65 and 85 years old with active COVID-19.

CDR3 DNA: TGTGCCAGCAGCTTTAGCGGGAGCGTTCAAGAGACCCAGTACTTC. This encodes CASSFSGSVQETQYF. V usage is TRBV7-9 and J usage is TRBJ2-5, with 9 bases fitting TRBD2. With 3 bases clipped from V and 2 bases from J, the junction kept 4 bases outside the gene matches. The CDR3 covers 15 residues. In germline, CDR1 is SEHNR, CDR2 FQNEAQ (reference sequence).

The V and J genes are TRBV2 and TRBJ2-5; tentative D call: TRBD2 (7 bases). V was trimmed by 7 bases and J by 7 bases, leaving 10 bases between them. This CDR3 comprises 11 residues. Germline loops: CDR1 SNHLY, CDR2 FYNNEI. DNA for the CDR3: TGTGCCAGCAAGGGGGAGGGGACCCAGTACTTC. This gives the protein CASKGEGTQYF. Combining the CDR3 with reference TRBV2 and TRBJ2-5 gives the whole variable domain EPEVTQTPSHQVTQMGQEVILRCVPISNHLYFYWYRQILGQKVEFLVSFYNNEISEKSEIFDDQFSVERPDGSNFTLKIRSTKLEDSAMYFCASKGEGTQYFGPGTRLLVL.

The CDR3 sequence: CASSRTGDNYGYTF. In nucleotides, the CDR3 is TGCGCCAGCAGCCGTACAGGCGACAACTATGGCTACACCTTC. The V gene is TRBV5-1, the J gene TRBJ1-2; tentatively, D is TRBD1 (5 bases). The CDR3 has 14 amino acids. Germline CDR1 is SGHRS and CDR2 is YFSETQ. Trimming left V 4 bases short and J 2 bases short, with 12 bases between.

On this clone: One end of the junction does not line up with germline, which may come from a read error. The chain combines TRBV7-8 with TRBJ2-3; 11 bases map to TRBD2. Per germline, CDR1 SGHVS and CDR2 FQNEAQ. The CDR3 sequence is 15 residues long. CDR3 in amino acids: CASSVAGGSTDTQYF. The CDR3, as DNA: TGTGCCAGCAGCGTAGCGGGAGGGTCCACAGATACGCAGTATTTT.

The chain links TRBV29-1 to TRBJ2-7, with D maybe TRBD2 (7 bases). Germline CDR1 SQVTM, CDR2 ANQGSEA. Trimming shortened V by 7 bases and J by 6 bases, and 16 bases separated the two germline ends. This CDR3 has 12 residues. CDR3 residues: CSARGGVSEQYF. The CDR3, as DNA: TGCAGCGCTAGGGGGGGAGTCAGCGAGCAGTACTTC.

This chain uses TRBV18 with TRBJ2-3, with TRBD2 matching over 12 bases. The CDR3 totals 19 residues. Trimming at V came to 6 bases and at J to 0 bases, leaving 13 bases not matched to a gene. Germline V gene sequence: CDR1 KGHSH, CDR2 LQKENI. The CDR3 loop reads CASSLVRTSGASSTDTQYF. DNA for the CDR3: TGTGCCAGCTCCCTCGTACGGACTAGCGGGGCCTCTAGCACAGATACGCAGTATTTT.

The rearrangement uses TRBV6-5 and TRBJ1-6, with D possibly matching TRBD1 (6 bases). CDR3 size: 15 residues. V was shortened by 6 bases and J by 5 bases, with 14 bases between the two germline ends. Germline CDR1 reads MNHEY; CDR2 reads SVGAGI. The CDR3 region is CASRPLTGNNSPLHF. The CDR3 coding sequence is TGTGCCAGCAGACCACTCACAGGGAATAATTCACCCCTCCACTTT.

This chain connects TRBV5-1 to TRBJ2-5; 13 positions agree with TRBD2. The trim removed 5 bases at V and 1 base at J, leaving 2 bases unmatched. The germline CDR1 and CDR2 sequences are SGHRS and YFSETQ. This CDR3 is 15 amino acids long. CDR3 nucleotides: TGCGCCAGCAGTCGGACTAGCGGGAGCCAAGAGACCCAGTACTTC. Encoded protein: CASSRTSGSQETQYF.

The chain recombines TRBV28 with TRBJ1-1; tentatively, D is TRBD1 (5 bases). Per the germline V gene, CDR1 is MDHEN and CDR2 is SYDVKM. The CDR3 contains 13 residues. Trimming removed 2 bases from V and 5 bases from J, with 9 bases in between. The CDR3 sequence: CASSLLQGTEAFF. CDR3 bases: TGTGCCAGCAGTTTACTCCAGGGAACTGAAGCTTTCTTT.

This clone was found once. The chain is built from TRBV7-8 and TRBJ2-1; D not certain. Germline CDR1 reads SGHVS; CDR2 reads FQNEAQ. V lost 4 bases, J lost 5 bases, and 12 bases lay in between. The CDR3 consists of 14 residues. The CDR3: CASSSRGFDNEQFF. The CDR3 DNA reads TGTGCCAGCAGCTCCCGAGGCTTCGACAATGAGCAGTTCTTC.

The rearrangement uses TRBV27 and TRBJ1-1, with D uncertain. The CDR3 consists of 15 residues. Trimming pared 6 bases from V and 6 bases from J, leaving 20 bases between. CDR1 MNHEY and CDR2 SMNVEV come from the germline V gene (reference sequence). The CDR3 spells CASSPTWQAVAEAFF. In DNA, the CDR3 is TGTGCCAGCAGCCCCACATGGCAGGCAGTCGCTGAAGCTTTCTTT.

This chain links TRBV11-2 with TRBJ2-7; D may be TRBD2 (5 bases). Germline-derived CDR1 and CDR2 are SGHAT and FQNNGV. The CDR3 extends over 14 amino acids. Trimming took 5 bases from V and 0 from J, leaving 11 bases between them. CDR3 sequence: CASSPGLGSYEQYF. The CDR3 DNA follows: TGTGCCAGCAGCCCTGGACTCGGCTCCTACGAGCAGTACTTC.

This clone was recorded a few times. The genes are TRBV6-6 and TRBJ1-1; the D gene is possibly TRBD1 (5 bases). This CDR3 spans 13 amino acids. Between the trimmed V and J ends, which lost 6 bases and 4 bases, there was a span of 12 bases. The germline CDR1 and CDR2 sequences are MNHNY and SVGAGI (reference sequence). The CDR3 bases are TGTGCCAGCAGGGGGGGGGTGGCCACTGAAGCTTTCTTT. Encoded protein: CASRGGVATEAFF.

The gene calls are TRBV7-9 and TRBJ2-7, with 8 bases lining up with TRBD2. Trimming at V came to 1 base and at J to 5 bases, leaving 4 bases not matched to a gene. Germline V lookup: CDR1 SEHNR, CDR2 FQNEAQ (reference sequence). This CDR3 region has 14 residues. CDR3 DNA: TGTGCCAGCAGCTTAGAAGGACTAGCCCACGAGCAGTACTTC. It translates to CASSLEGLAHEQYF.

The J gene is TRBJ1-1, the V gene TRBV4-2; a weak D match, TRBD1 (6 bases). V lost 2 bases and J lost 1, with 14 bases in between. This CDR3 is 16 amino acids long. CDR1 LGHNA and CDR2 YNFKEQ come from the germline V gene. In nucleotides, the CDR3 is TGTGCCAGCAGCCAAAATACAGGGTCTGCGAACACTGAAGCTTTCTTT. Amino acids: CASSQNTGSANTEAFF.

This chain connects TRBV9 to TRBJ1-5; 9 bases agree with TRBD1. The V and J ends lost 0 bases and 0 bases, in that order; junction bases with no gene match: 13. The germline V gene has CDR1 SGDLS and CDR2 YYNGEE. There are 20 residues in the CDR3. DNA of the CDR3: TGTGCCAGCAGCGTAGGAGGACAGGGGACCAGATCTAATAGCAATCAGCCCCAGCATTTT. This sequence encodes CASSVGGQGTRSNSNQPQHF.

The CDR3 sequence is CASSYSPGVETQYF. For the CDR3, the DNA is TGTGCCAGCAGTTACTCCCCGGGGGTGGAGACCCAGTACTTC. V is TRBV6-2 or TRBV6-3 and J is TRBJ2-5, with TRBD2 as a possible D gene (6 bases). The CDR3 length is 14 residues. Germline values: CDR1 MNHEY, CDR2 SVGEGT. V dropped 0 bases and J dropped 5 bases, with 10 bases sitting between them.

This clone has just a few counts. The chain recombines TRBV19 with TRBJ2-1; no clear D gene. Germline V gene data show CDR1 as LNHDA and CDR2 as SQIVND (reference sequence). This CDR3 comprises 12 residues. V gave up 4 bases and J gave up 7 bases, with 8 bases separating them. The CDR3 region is CASSKTRNEQFF. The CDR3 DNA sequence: TGTGCCAGTAGTAAGACTCGTAATGAGCAGTTCTTC. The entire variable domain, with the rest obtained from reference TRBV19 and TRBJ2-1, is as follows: DGGITQSPKYLFRKEGQNVTLSCEQNLNHDAMYWYRQDPGQGLRLIYYSQIVNDFQKGDIAEGYSVSREKKESFPLTVTSAQKNPTAFYLCASSKTRNEQFFGPGTRLTVL.

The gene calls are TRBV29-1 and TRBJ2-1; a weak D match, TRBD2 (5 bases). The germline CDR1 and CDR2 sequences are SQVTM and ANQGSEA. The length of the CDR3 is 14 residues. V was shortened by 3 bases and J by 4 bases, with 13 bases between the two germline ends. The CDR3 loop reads CSVDLGSGYNEQFF. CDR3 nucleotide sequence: TGCAGCGTTGACCTGGGATCGGGGTACAATGAGCAGTTCTTC.

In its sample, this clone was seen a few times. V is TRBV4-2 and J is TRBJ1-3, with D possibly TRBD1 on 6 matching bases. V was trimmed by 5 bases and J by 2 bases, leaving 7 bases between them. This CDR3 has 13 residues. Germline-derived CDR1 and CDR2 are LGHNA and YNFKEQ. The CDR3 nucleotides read TGTGCCAGCAGCAGGGACACTGGAAACACCATATATTTT. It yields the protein CASSRDTGNTIYF.

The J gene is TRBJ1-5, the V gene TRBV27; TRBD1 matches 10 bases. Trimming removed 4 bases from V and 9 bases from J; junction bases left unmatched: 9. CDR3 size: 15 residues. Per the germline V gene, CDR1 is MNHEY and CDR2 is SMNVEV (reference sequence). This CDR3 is CASSSLRQGAAPQHF. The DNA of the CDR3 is TGTGCCAGCAGTTCCCTTAGACAGGGGGCAGCGCCCCAGCATTTT.

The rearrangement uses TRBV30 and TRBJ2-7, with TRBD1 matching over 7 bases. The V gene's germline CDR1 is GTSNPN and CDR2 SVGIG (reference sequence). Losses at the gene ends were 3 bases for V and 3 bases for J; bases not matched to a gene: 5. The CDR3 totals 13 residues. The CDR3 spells CAWSLDRNYEQYF. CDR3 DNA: TGTGCCTGGAGCCTGGACAGGAACTACGAGCAGTACTTC.

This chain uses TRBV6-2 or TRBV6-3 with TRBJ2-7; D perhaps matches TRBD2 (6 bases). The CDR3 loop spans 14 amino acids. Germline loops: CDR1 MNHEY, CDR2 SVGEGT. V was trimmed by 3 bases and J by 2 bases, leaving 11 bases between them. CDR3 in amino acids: CASSYVTRAYEQYF. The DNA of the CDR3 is TGTGCCAGCAGTTATGTGACTAGAGCCTACGAGCAGTACTTC.

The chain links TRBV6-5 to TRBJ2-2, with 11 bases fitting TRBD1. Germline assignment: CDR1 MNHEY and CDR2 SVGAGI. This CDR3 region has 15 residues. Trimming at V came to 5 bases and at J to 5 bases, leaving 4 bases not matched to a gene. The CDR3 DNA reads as TGTGCCAGCAGTCGGGACAGGGGGTTTACCGGGGAGCTGTTTTTT. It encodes CASSRDRGFTGELFF.

The CDR3 DNA reads TGTGCCAGCAGCCCCAGGGGAGACGTCTACAATGAGCAGTTCTTC. As protein: CASSPRGDVYNEQFF. This rearrangement joins TRBV7-3 to TRBJ2-1; a possible D gene is TRBD1 (6 bases). The CDR3 runs to 15 residues. Trimming pared 5 bases from V and 3 bases from J, leaving 14 bases between. Germline CDR1 SGHTA, CDR2 FQGTGA.